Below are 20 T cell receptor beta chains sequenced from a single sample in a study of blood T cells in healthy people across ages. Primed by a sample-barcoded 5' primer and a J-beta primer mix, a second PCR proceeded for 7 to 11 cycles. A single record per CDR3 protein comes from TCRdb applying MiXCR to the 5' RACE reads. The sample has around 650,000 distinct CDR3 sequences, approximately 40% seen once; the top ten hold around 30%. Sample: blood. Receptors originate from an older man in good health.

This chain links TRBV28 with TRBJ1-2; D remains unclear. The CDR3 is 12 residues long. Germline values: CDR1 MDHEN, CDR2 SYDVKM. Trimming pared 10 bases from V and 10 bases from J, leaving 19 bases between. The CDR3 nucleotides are TGTGCCATAACCTACGGAGAGAGGGACTACACCTTC. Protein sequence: CAITYGERDYTF.

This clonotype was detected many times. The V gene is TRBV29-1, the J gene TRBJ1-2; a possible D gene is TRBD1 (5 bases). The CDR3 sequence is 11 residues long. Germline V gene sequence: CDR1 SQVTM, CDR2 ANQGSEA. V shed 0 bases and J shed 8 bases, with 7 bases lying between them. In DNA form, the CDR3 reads TGCAGCGTTGAAGAGGAGGGGGGCTACACCTTC. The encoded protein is CSVEEEGGYTF.

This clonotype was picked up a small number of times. CDR3 protein: CASSDGGRPSYEQYF. CDR3 DNA sequence: TGTGCCAGCAGTGACGGCGGGAGGCCCTCCTACGAGCAGTACTTC. The J gene is TRBJ2-7, the V gene TRBV6-1; 8 bases match TRBD2. The CDR3 consists of 15 residues. CDR1 and CDR2 from the germline V gene are MNHNS and SASEGT. V dropped 3 bases and J dropped 0; count of bases not matched to a gene: 4.

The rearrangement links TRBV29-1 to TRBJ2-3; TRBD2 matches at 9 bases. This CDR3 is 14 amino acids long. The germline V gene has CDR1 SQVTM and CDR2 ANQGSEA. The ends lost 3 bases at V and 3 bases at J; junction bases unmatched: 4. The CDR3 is CSVDKSGGTDTQYF. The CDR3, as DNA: TGCAGCGTTGATAAAAGCGGGGGGACAGATACGCAGTATTTT.

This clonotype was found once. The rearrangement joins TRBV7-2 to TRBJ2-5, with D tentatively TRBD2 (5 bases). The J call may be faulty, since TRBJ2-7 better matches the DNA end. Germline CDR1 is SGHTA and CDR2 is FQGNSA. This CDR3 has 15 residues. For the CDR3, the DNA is TGTGCCAGCAGCCCGCTGGGTGCGGGCTCCTACGAGCAGTACTTC. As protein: CASSPLGAGSYEQYF.

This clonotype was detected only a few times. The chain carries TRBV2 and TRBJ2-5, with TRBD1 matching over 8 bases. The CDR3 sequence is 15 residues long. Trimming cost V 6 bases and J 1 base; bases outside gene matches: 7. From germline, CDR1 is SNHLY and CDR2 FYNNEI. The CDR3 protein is CASRHRDRFQETQYF. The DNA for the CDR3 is TGTGCCAGCAGGCACCGGGACAGGTTCCAAGAGACCCAGTACTTC.

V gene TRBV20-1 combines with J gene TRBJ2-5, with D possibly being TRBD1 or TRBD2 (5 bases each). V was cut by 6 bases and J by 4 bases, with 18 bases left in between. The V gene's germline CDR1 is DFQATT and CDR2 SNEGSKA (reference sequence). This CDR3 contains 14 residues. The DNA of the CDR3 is TGCAGTGCCCCGGGGCCTGCCGGGTCAGAGACCCAGTACTTC. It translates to CSAPGPAGSETQYF.

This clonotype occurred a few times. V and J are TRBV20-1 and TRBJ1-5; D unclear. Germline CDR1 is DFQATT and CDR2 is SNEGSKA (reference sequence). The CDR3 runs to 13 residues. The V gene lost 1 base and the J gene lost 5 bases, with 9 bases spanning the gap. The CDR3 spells CSARGLGHQPQHF. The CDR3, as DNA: TGCAGTGCTAGAGGTCTGGGTCATCAGCCCCAGCATTTT.

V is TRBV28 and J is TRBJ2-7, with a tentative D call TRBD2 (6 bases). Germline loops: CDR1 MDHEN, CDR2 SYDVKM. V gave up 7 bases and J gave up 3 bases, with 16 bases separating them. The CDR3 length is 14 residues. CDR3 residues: CASTPLVGGYEQYF. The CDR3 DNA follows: TGTGCCAGCACCCCCTTAGTGGGAGGCTACGAGCAGTACTTC. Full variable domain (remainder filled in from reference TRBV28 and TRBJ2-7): DVKVTQSSRYLVKRTGEKVFLECVQDMDHENMFWYRQDPGLGLRLIYFSYDVKMKEKGDIPEGYSVSREKKERFSLILESASTNQTSMYLCASTPLVGGYEQYFGPGTRLTVT.

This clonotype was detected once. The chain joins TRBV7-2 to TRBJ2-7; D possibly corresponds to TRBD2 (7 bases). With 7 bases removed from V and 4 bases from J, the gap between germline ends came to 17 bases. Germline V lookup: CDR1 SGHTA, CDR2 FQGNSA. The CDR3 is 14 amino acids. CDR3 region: CASIIRGGAYEQYF. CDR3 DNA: TGTGCCAGCATAATAAGGGGGGGGGCATACGAGCAGTACTTC.

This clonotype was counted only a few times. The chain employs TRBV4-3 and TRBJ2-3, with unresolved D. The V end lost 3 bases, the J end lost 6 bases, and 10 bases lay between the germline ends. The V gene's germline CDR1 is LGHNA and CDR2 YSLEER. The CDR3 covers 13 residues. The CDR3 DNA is TGCGCCAGCAGCCAGACTCTTTTGGATACGCAGTATTTT. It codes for CASSQTLLDTQYF.

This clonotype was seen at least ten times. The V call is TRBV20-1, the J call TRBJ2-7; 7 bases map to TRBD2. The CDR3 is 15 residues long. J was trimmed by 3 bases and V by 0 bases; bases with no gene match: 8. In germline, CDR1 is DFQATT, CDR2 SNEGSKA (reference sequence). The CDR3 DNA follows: TGCAGTGCTAGAGATCCGACGGGAGGAGACTACGAGCAGTACTTC. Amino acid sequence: CSARDPTGGDYEQYF.

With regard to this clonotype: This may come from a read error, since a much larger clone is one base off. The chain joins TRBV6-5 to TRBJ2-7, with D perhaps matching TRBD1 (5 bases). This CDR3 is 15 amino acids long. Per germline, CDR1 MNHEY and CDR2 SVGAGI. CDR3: CTSTTQGEGTYEQYF. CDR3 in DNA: TGTACCAGCACTACCCAGGGCGAAGGAACCTACGAGCAGTACTTC.

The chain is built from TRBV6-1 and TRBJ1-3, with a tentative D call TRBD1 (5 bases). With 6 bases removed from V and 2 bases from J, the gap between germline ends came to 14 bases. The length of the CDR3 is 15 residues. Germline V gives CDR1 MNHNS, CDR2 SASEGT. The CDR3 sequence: CASREQDFTGNTIYF. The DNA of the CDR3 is TGTGCCAGCAGGGAACAGGATTTTACTGGAAACACCATATATTTT.

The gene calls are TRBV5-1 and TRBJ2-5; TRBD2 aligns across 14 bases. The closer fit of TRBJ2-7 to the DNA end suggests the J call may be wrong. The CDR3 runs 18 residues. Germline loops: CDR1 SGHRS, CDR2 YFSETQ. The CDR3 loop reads CASSPPNLGLAGGYEQYF. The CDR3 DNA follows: TGCGCCAGCAGCCCCCCCAACCTCGGACTAGCGGGAGGTTACGAGCAGTACTTC.

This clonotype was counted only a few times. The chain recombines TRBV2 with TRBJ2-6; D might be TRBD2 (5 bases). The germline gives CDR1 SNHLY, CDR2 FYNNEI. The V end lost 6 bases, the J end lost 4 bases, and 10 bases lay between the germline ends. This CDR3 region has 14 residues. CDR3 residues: CASRRASGANVLTF. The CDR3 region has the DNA TGTGCCAGCAGGAGGGCGTCCGGGGCCAACGTCCTGACTTTC.

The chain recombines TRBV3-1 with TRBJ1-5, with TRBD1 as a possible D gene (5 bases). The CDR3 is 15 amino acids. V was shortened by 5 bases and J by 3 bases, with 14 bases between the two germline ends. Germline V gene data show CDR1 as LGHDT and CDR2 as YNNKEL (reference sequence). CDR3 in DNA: TGTGCCAGCAGCTCCGGCGGGGGACCCAATCAGCCCCAGCATTTT. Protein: CASSSGGGPNQPQHF. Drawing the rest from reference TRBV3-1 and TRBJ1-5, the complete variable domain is DTAVSQTPKYLVTQMGNDKSIKCEQNLGHDTMYWYKQDSKKFLKIMFSYNNKELIINETVPNRFSPKSPDKAHLNLHINSLELGDSAVYFCASSSGGGPNQPQHFGDGTRLSIL.

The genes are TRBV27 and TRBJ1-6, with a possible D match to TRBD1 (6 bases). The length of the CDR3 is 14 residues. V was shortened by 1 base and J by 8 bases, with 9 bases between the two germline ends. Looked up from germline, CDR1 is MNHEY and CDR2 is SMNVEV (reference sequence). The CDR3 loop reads CASSLWGLHSPLHF. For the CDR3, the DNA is TGTGCCAGCAGTTTATGGGGGCTTCATTCACCCCTCCACTTT.

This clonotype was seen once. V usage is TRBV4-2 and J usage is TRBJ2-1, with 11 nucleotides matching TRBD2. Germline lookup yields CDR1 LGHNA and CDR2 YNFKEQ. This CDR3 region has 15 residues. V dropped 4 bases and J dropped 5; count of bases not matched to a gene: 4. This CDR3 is CASSPIAGGNNEQFF. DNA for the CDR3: TGTGCCAGCAGCCCCATAGCGGGGGGGAACAATGAGCAGTTCTTC.

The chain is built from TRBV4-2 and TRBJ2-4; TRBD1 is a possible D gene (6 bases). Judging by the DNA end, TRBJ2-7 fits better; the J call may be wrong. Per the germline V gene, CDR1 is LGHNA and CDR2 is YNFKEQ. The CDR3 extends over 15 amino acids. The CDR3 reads CASSQALDSRYEQYF. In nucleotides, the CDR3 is TGTGCCAGCAGCCAAGCCCTGGACAGCCGGTACGAGCAGTACTTC.